These 3 T cell receptor beta chains were all obtained from the same sample, sequenced in a study of cytomegalovirus exposure and HLA in healthy donors (TCRdb year 2017). The method behind the library was the immunoSEQ multiplex PCR assay. For the multiplex PCR, a mixture combining 60 forward primers for TCR Vbeta segments and 13 reverse primers for TCR Jbeta segments was used. As stored in TCRdb, this immuneACCESS dataset retains in-frame rearrangements with V and J assigned. A fraction of the clones does not appear; measured against another copy, unresolved V genes explain less than half of the discrepancy, and the remainder lacks a known reason. The sample has 100,000 to 150,000 clones on record, 75% to 85% of them singletons. 5.5% to 7% of the sample belongs to the ten largest clones. The sequencing input was PBMCs. The source of these receptors is a woman in her 40s in good health and CMV-seropositive.

This clone was seen more than once but under ten times. V and J are TRBV27 and TRBJ1-2, with D maybe TRBD1 (5 bases). CDR1 and CDR2 (germline): MNHEY, SMNVEV (reference sequence). Trimming took 4 bases from V and 4 from J, leaving 19 bases between them. The CDR3 has 16 residues. CDR3 in DNA: TGTGCCAGCAGTTGGGATTCGGGGGACCCGGCCTATGGCTACACCTTC. This sequence encodes CASSWDSGDPAYGYTF.

The chain links TRBV6-5 to TRBJ2-2; 7 nucleotides line up with TRBD1. The J segment lost 7 bases and the V segment lost 3 bases, leaving 11 bases of the junction unmatched. From germline, CDR1 is MNHEY and CDR2 SVGAGI. The CDR3 spans 16 residues. The CDR3 sequence: CASSYRSEGASGELFF. The CDR3 DNA sequence: TGTGCCAGCAGTTATCGATCTGAGGGGGCTAGCGGGGAGCTGTTTTTT.

The chain carries TRBV19 and TRBJ2-7; weak D call: TRBD2 (6 bases). V dropped 8 bases and J dropped 0 bases, with 11 bases sitting between them. This CDR3 has 13 amino acids. From germline, CDR1 is LNHDA and CDR2 SQIVND (reference sequence). The CDR3: CASEAGSSYEQYF. The CDR3 DNA reads as TGTGCCAGTGAGGCGGGAAGCTCCTACGAGCAGTACTTC.